The rows below give T cell receptor beta chains drawn from one sample of a study of shared clonotypes between healthy human individuals. The assay was immunoSEQ multiplex PCR, and TCRdb's table has in-frame clones only and misses some. The sample consists of 600,000 to 800,000 clones, just under 75% of them appearing once. Specimen: memory CD4+ T cells sorted from blood. These receptors all stem from a woman aged 30 to 39 in good health. Each CDR3 is given with its conserved first and last residue. The order of the fields is V gene, clone size, D gene, J gene, CDR3 protein, CDR3 DNA. D genes are given only for firm matches. Clone size is stated in some rows and not others, as once, few, many or a class when expanded.

TRBV5-8,-,TRBD1,TRBJ2-3,CASSLEGQGSDTQYF,TGTGCCAGCAGCTTGGAAGGACAGGGGTCAGATACGCAGTATTTT
TRBV4-2,-,-,TRBJ2-2,CASSQDSIGGELFF,TGTGCCAGCAGCCAAGATAGTATTGGCGGGGAGCTGTTTTTT
TRBV10-3,-,TRBD2,TRBJ2-3,CAISEILAGVTDTQYF,TGTGCCATCAGTGAGATTCTAGCGGGAGTGACAGATACGCAGTATTTT
TRBV2,-,-,TRBJ2-7,CASSETGAPGEQYF,TGTGCCAGCAGCGAGACAGGCGCTCCGGGCGAGCAGTACTTC
TRBV27,-,-,TRBJ2-7,CASSFLGVPTYEQYF,TGTGCCAGCAGTTTTCTAGGGGTACCGACCTACGAGCAGTACTTC
TRBV4-1,-,TRBD2,TRBJ2-3,CASRPDYLAGGTDTQYF,TGCGCCAGCAGACCCGACTACTTAGCGGGAGGGACAGATACGCAGTATTTT
TRBV9,many,-,TRBJ2-1,CASSPHIGDEQFF,TGTGCCAGCAGCCCCCACATTGGAGATGAGCAGTTCTTC
TRBV5-4,-,-,TRBJ1-5,CASSSTGAQPQHF,TGTGCCAGCAGCTCGACGGGTGCCCAGCCCCAGCATTTT
TRBV6-1,once,-,TRBJ1-3,CASSESGNTIYF,TGTGCCAGCAGTGAATCTGGAAACACCATATATTTT
TRBV7-8,few,-,TRBJ1-5,CATKQDYSNQPQHF,TGTGCCACCAAACAGGACTATAGCAATCAGCCCCAGCATTTT
TRBV18,-,-,TRBJ1-3,CASSVGRNRALSGNTIYF,TGTGCCAGCTCAGTCGGACGAAACCGTGCCCTCTCTGGAAACACCATATATTTT
TRBV30,-,TRBD2,TRBJ2-1,CAWSGGLHNEQFF,TGTGCCTGGAGTGGGGGACTACACAATGAGCAGTTCTTC
TRBV4-1,-,-,TRBJ1-1,CASSQWTIQKNTEAFF,TGCGCCAGCAGCCAATGGACAATTCAGAAGAACACTGAAGCTTTCTTT
TRBV7-9,-,-,TRBJ2-3,CASSGRFAGIPTDTQYF,TGTGCCAGCAGCGGGCGGTTTGCCGGGATTCCCACAGATACGCAGTATTTT
TRBV5-1,-,-,TRBJ1-2,CASSLFATGSYGYTF,TGCGCCAGCAGCTTGTTTGCCACAGGTTCCTATGGCTACACCTTC
TRBV11-3,few,-,TRBJ2-7,CASSPGPGYEQYF,TGTGCCAGCAGCCCAGGACCTGGCTACGAGCAGTACTTC
TRBV6-4,-,TRBD2,TRBJ2-1,CASSDPSGGSYNEQFF,TGTGCCAGCAGTGATCCTAGCGGGGGGTCCTACAATGAGCAGTTCTTC
TRBV7-9,few,-,TRBJ1-4,CASTTSGRRANEKLFF,TGTGCCAGCACCACTTCCGGGCGTCGGGCTAATGAAAAACTGTTTTTT
TRBV7-8,-,TRBD1,TRBJ2-7,CASSVVQGAHYEQYF,TGTGCCAGCAGCGTCGTACAGGGGGCACACTACGAGCAGTACTTC
TRBV5-1,-,-,TRBJ1-2,CASSLVASGNCGYTF,TGCGCCAGCAGCTTGGTGGCTAGCGGGAACTGTGGCTACACCTTC
TRBV30,few,-,TRBJ2-6,CAWGVLQEGGANVLTF,TGTGCCTGGGGGGTACTTCAGGAGGGCGGGGCCAACGTCCTGACTTTC
TRBV4-1,once,TRBD2,TRBJ2-1,CASGTLAGSYNEQFF,TGCGCCAGCGGAACTCTAGCGGGATCTTACAATGAGCAGTTCTTC